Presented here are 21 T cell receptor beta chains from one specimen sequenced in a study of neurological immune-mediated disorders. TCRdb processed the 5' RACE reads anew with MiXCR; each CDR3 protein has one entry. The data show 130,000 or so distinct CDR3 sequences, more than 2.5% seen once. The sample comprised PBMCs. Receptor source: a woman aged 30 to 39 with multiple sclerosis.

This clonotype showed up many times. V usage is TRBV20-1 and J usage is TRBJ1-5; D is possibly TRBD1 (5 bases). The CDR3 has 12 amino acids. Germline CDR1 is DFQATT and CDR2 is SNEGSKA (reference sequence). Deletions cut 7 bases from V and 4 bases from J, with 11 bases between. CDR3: CSVGAGNQPQHF. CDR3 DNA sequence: TGCAGTGTAGGGGCAGGGAATCAGCCCCAGCATTTT.

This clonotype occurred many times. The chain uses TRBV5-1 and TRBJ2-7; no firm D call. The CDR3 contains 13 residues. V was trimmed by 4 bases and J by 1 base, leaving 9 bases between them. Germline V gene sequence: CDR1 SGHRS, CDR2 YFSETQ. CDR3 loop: CASSMVGSYEQYF. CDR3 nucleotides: TGCGCCAGCAGCATGGTCGGGTCCTACGAGCAGTACTTC.

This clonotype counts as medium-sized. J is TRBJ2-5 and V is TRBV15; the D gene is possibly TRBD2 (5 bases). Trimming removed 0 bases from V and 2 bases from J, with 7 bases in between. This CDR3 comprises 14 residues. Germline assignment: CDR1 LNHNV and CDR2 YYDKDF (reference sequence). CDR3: CATSREERQETQYF. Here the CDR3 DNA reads TGTGCCACCAGCAGAGAAGAGCGGCAAGAGACCCAGTACTTC. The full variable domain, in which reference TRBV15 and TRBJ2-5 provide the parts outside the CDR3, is DAMVIQNPRYQVTQFGKPVTLSCSQTLNHNVMYWYQQKSSQAPKLLFHYYDKDFNNEADTPDNFQSRRPNTSFCFLDIRSPGLGDTAMYLCATSREERQETQYFGPGTRLLVL.

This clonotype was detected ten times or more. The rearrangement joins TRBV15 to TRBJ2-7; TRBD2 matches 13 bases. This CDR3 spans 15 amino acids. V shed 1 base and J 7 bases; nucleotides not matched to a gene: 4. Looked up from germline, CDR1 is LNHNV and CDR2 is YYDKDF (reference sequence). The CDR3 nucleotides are TGTGCCACCAGCAGAGTCACTAGCGGGAGGGGTGAGCAGTACTTC. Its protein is CATSRVTSGRGEQYF.

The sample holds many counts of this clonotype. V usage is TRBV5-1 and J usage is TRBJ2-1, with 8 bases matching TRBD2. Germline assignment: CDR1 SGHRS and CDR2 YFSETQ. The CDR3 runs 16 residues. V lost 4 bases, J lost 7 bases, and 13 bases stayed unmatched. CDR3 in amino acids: CASSPGSGRVLNEQFF. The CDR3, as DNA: TGCGCCAGCAGCCCGGGGAGCGGGAGAGTGTTGAATGAGCAGTTCTTC.

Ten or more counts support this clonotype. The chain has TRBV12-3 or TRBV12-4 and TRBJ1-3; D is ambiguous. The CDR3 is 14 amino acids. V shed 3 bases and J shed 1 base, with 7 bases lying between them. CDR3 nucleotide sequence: TGTGCCAGCAGTTTTGCGGGTTCTGGAAACACCATATATTTT. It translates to CASSFAGSGNTIYF.

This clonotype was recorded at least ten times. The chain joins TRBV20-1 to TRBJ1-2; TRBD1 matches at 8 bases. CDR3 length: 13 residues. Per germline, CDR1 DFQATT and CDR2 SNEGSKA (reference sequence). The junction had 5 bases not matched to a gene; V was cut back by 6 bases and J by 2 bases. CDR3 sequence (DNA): TGCAGTGCCCCACAGGGGGGGAACTATGGCTACACCTTC. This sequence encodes CSAPQGGNYGYTF.

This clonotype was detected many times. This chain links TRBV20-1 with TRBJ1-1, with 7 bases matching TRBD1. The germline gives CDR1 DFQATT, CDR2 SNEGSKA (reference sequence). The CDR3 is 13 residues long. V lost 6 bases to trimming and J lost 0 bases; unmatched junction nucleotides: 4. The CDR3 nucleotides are TGCAGTGCGGGGACAGAGCTGAACACTGAAGCTTTCTTT. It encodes CSAGTELNTEAFF.

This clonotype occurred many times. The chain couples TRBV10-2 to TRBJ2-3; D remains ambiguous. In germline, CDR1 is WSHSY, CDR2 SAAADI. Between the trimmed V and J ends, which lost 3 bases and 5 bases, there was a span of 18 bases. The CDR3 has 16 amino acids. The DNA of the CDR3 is TGCGCCAGCAGTGAAGAGGCTTGGACCCACGGAGATACGCAGTATTTT. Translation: CASSEEAWTHGDTQYF.

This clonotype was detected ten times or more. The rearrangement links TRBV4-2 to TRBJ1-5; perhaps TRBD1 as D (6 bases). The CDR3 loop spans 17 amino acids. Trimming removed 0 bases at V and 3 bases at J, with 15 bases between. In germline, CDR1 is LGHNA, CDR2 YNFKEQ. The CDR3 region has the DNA TGTGCCAGCAGCCAAGAAGGGAGAGGGGGGTCCAATCAGCCCCAGCATTTT. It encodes CASSQEGRGGSNQPQHF.

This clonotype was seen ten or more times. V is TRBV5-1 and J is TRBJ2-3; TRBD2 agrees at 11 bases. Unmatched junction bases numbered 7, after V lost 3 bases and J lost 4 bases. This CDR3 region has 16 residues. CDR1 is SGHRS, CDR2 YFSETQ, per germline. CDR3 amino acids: CASSSTSGAQADTQYF. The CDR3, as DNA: TGCGCCAGCAGCTCGACTAGCGGGGCCCAAGCAGATACGCAGTATTTT.

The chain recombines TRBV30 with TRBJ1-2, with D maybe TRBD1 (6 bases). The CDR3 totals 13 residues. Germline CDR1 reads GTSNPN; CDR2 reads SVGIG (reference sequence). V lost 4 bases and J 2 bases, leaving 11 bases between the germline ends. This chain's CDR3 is CAWTTGSNYGYTF. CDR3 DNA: TGTGCCTGGACAACAGGGTCGAACTATGGCTACACCTTC.

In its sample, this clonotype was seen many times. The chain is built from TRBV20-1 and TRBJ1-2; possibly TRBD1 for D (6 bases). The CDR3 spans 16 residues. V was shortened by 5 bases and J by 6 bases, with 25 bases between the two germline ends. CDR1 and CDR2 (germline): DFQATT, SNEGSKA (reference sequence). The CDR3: CSAFSRPGQGDDGYTF. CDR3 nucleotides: TGCAGTGCTTTTTCCCGACCGGGACAAGGAGACGATGGCTACACCTTC.

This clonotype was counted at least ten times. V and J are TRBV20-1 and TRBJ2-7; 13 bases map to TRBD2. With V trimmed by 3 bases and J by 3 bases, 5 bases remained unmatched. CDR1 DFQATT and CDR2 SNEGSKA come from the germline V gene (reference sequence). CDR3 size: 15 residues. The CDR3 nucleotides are TGCAGTGCTAGCGGGACTAGCGGGATTTACTACGAGCAGTACTTC. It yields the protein CSASGTSGIYYEQYF.

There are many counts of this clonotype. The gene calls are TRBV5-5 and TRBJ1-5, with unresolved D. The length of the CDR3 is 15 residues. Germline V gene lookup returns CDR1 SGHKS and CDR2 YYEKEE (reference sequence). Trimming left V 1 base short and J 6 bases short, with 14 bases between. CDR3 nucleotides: TGTGCCAGCAGCTTGTTTGGGGAACGGGCTCAGCCCCAGCATTTT. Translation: CASSLFGERAQPQHF.

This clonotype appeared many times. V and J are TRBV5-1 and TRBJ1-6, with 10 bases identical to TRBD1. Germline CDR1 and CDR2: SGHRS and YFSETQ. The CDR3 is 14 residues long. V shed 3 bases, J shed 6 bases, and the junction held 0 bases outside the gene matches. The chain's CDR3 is CASSWTGGNSPLHF. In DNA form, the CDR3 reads TGCGCCAGCAGCTGGACAGGGGGTAATTCACCCCTCCACTTT.

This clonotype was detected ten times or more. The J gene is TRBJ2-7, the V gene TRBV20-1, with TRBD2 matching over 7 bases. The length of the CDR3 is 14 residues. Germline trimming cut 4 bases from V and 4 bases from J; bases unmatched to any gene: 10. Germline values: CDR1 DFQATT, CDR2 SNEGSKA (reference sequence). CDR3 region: CSATLAREGYEQYF. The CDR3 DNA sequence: TGCAGTGCTACCCTCGCCAGGGAGGGGTACGAGCAGTACTTC.

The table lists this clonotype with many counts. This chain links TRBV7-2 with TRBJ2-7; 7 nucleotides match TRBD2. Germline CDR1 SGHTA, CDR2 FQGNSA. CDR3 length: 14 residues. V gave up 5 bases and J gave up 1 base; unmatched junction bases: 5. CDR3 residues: CASSPSGKSYEQYF. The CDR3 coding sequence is TGTGCCAGCAGCCCAAGCGGGAAATCCTACGAGCAGTACTTC.

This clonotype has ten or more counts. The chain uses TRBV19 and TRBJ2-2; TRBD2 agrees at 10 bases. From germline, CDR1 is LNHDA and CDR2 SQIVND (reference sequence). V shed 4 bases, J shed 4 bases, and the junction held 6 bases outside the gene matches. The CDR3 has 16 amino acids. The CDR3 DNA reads TGTGCCAGTAGTACGAGCGGGAGGGCCGGCACCGGGGAGCTGTTTTTT. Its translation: CASSTSGRAGTGELFF. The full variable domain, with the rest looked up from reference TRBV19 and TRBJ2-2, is DGGITQSPKYLFRKEGQNVTLSCEQNLNHDAMYWYRQDPGQGLRLIYYSQIVNDFQKGDIAEGYSVSREKKESFPLTVTSAQKNPTAFYLCASSTSGRAGTGELFFGEGSRLTVL.

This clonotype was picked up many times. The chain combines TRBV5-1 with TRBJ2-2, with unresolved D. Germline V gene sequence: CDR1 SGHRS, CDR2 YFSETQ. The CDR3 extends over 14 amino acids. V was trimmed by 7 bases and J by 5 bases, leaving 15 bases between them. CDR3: CASLEPAGTGELFF. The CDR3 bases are TGCGCCAGCCTTGAGCCCGCAGGTACCGGGGAGCTGTTTTTT.

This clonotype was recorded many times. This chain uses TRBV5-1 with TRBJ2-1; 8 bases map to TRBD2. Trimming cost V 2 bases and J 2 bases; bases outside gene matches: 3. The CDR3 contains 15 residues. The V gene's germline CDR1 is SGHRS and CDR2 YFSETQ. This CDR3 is CASSLAGVPYNEQFF. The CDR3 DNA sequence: TGCGCCAGCAGCTTAGCGGGAGTACCCTACAATGAGCAGTTCTTC.